The rows below give T cell receptor beta chains drawn from one sample of a study of blood T cell repertoires in COVID-19. Generated by immunoSEQ multiplex PCR, the TCRdb table keeps only in-frame clones and is missing some. The table lists about 320,000 clones, roughly nine tenths of them singletons. The sequencing input was PBMCs or T cells enriched from blood (not recorded which). Receptor source: a man in his 60s who had recovered from COVID-19. Both conserved end residues are part of each CDR3. A D gene is named only where the DNA matches it firmly. Some rows mark clone size as missing; the rest say once, few, many or name a class of expanded clone.

D: TRBD2
V: TRBV5-1
J: TRBJ2-7
size: .
CDR3: CASSPGGVAGSYEQYF
DNA: TGCGCCAGCAGCCCCGGGGGGGTAGCGGGCTCCTACGAGCAGTACTTC

D: .
V: TRBV24-1
J: TRBJ2-5
size: .
CDR3: CATGRSEETQYF
DNA: TGTGCCACCGGGAGGTCCGAAGAGACCCAGTACTTC

D: .
V: TRBV9
J: TRBJ2-7
size: few
CDR3: CASSMDSYEQYF
DNA: TGTGCCAGCAGCATGGACAGCTACGAGCAGTACTTC

D: .
V: TRBV7-9
J: TRBJ1-1
size: .
CDR3: CASSLTGLNTEAFF
DNA: TGTGCCAGCAGCTTAACAGGGCTGAACACTGAAGCTTTCTTT

D: .
V: TRBV9
J: TRBJ1-1
size: .
CDR3: CASSVVGASDEAFF
DNA: TGTGCCAGCAGCGTAGTAGGGGCGTCGGATGAAGCTTTCTTT

D: TRBD2
V: TRBV27
J: TRBJ2-7
size: .
CDR3: CASKTGRTLAGSSYEQYF
DNA: TGTGCCAGCAAGACAGGCAGGACCCTAGCGGGAAGCTCCTACGAGCAGTACTTC

D: .
V: TRBV7-9
J: TRBJ1-1
size: .
CDR3: CASSSDREYTEAFF
DNA: TGTGCCAGCAGCTCAGACCGGGAATACACTGAAGCTTTCTTT

D: .
V: TRBV19
J: TRBJ1-5
size: .
CDR3: CASSIARGTSNQPQHF
DNA: TGTGCCAGTAGTATAGCTCGGGGGACGAGCAATCAGCCCCAGCATTTT

D: TRBD1
V: TRBV20-1
J: TRBJ1-1
size: .
CDR3: CSGTVNTEAFF
DNA: TGCAGCGGGACAGTGAACACTGAAGCTTTCTTT

D: .
V: TRBV2
J: TRBJ2-7
size: once
CDR3: CASSPPGVEQYF
DNA: TGTGCCAGCAGCCCACCCGGGGTCGAGCAGTACTTC

D: TRBD2
V: TRBV4-2
J: TRBJ2-6
size: .
CDR3: CASSQSDGGAGANVLTF
DNA: TGTGCCAGCAGCCAATCAGATGGGGGGGCTGGGGCCAACGTCCTGACTTTC

D: .
V: TRBV27
J: TRBJ1-2
size: .
CDR3: CASSPTGPMGYTF
DNA: TGTGCCAGCAGCCCAACAGGGCCCATGGGCTACACCTTC

D: .
V: TRBV4-3
J: TRBJ1-4
size: .
CDR3: CASSQDHWRGARATNEKLFF
DNA: TGCGCCAGCAGCCAAGATCATTGGCGGGGGGCTCGGGCAACTAATGAAAAACTGTTTTTT

D: .
V: TRBV14
J: TRBJ2-7
size: .
CDR3: CASSQVIAATYEQYF
DNA: TGTGCCAGCAGCCAAGTGATAGCGGCTACCTACGAGCAGTACTTC

D: TRBD1
V: TRBV19
J: TRBJ1-1
size: .
CDR3: CATRRDRVYGTEAFF
DNA: TGTGCCACTAGACGGGACAGGGTTTATGGCACTGAAGCTTTCTTT

D: .
V: TRBV18
J: TRBJ1-2
size: .
CDR3: CASSPPGDYNYGYTF
DNA: TGTGCCAGCTCACCACCGGGAGACTATAACTATGGCTACACCTTC

D: TRBD2
V: TRBV5-1
J: TRBJ2-5
size: .
CDR3: CASSETSGTLSQETQYF
DNA: TGCGCCAGCAGCGAGACTAGCGGGACTCTATCCCAAGAGACCCAGTACTTC

D: TRBD2
V: TRBV18
J: TRBJ2-4
size: .
CDR3: CASSPLETSVIQYF
DNA: TGTGCCAGCTCACCATTGGAGACTAGCGTCATTCAGTACTTC

D: .
V: TRBV5-1
J: TRBJ2-1
size: .
CDR3: CASSPAGNSYNEQFF
DNA: TGCGCCAGCAGCCCCGCGGGTAACTCCTACAATGAGCAGTTCTTC

D: .
V: TRBV15
J: TRBJ2-4
size: .
CDR3: CATSRDQGNIQYF
DNA: TGTGCCACCAGCAGAGATCAGGGAAACATTCAGTACTTC

D: .
V: TRBV18
J: TRBJ2-1
size: .
CDR3: CASSPRGTYNEQFF
DNA: TGTGCCAGCTCACCAAGGGGGACCTACAATGAGCAGTTCTTC

D: TRBD2
V: TRBV28
J: TRBJ2-7
size: .
CDR3: CASSFNGLGNEQYF
DNA: TGTGCCAGCAGTTTCAACGGACTAGGAAACGAGCAGTACTTC

D: TRBD1
V: TRBV6-5
J: TRBJ1-4
size: .
CDR3: CASSIDRGRGEKLFF
DNA: TGTGCCAGCAGTATAGACAGGGGAAGGGGGGAAAAACTGTTTTTT

D: .
V: TRBV7-2
J: TRBJ1-1
size: .
CDR3: CASSLEAGITEAFF
DNA: TGTGCCAGCAGCTTAGAGGCGGGAATCACTGAAGCTTTCTTT

D: TRBD1
V: TRBV5-5
J: TRBJ2-7
size: .
CDR3: CASSLPGTGGNEQYF
DNA: TGTGCCAGCAGCCTCCCCGGGACAGGGGGTAACGAGCAGTACTTC

D: TRBD1
V: TRBV2
J: TRBJ1-4
size: .
CDR3: CASSGRADRGNEKLFF
DNA: TGTGCCAGCAGTGGCAGAGCGGACAGGGGTAATGAAAAACTGTTTTTT

D: .
V: TRBV5-4
J: TRBJ2-3
size: .
CDR3: CASSSGTPLTDTQYF
DNA: TGTGCCAGCAGCTCCGGGACTCCACTCACAGATACGCAGTATTTT

D: .
V: TRBV9
J: TRBJ2-1
size: .
CDR3: CASRATGTSYNEQFF
DNA: TGTGCCAGCAGGGCTACAGGAACCTCCTACAATGAGCAGTTCTTC

D: TRBD1
V: TRBV28
J: TRBJ1-1
size: .
CDR3: CASSLSHRGNTEAFF
DNA: TGTGCCAGCAGTTTATCACACAGGGGGAACACTGAAGCTTTCTTT

D: .
V: TRBV9
J: TRBJ2-1
size: .
CDR3: CASSAGETRFF
DNA: TGTGCCAGCAGCGCCGGGGAGACTAGGTTCTTC

D: .
V: TRBV28
J: TRBJ2-4
size: .
CDR3: CASSLGQRLAKNIQYF
DNA: TGTGCCAGCAGTTTGGGGCAGAGACTAGCCAAAAACATTCAGTACTTC

D: TRBD2
V: TRBV4-2
J: TRBJ2-5
size: .
CDR3: CASSLGTSGSKTQYF
DNA: TGTGCCAGCAGCCTTGGGACTAGCGGGAGTAAGACCCAGTACTTC

D: .
V: TRBV18
J: TRBJ2-7
size: .
CDR3: CASSPPDSYEQYF
DNA: TGTGCCAGCTCACCCCCCGACAGTTACGAGCAGTACTTC

D: .
V: TRBV5-1
J: TRBJ2-2
size: .
CDR3: CASSTGPNTGELFF
DNA: TGCGCCAGCAGCACAGGCCCAAACACCGGGGAGCTGTTTTTT

D: .
V: TRBV30
J: TRBJ2-3
size: few
CDR3: CAWSGISTDTQYF
DNA: TGTGCCTGGAGCGGGATAAGCACAGATACGCAGTATTTT

D: TRBD1
V: TRBV5-1
J: TRBJ1-5
size: once
CDR3: CASSLNTGDGQPQHF
DNA: TGCGCCAGCAGCCTGAACACAGGGGATGGTCAGCCCCAGCATTTT

D: .
V: TRBV12-3/TRBV12-4
J: TRBJ2-1
size: .
CDR3: CASSLTENEQFF
DNA: TGTGCCAGCAGCCTGACAGAAAATGAGCAGTTCTTC

D: .
V: TRBV18
J: TRBJ1-3
size: once
CDR3: CASSPNPGDTIYF
DNA: TGTGCCAGCTCACCAAACCCGGGGGACACCATATATTTT

D: .
V: TRBV4-1
J: TRBJ1-1
size: .
CDR3: CASSQDPGTPEAFF
DNA: TGCGCCAGCAGCCAAGATCCGGGTACCCCTGAAGCTTTCTTT

D: .
V: TRBV29-1
J: TRBJ1-2
size: .
CDR3: CIAVGPGSYGYTF
DNA: TGCATCGCAGTCGGGCCCGGGAGCTATGGCTACACCTTC

D: .
V: TRBV2
J: TRBJ2-2
size: once
CDR3: CASSETRATGELFF
DNA: TGTGCCAGCAGTGAAACCAGGGCCACCGGGGAGCTGTTTTTT

D: .
V: TRBV6-1
J: TRBJ2-1
size: few
CDR3: CASSESGHPAREFEQFF
DNA: TGTGCCAGCAGTGAATCTGGGCACCCAGCCCGGGAGTTTGAGCAGTTCTTC

D: .
V: TRBV5-5
J: TRBJ2-2
size: .
CDR3: CASSLQSGSQYNTGELFF
DNA: TGTGCCAGCAGCTTGCAATCCGGGAGCCAATACAACACCGGGGAGCTGTTTTTT

D: TRBD1
V: TRBV28
J: TRBJ1-1
size: once
CDR3: CASSTQGDPSTGTEAFF
DNA: TGTGCCAGCAGCACGCAGGGGGACCCTTCCACGGGCACTGAAGCTTTCTTT